These 7 T cell receptor beta chains were all obtained from the same sample, sequenced in a study of tumor-infiltrating lymphocytes in primary liver carcinoma. The blood RNA (from unsorted whole blood) was obtained, and germline DNA was also extracted. A primer in the constant region served to generate TCR beta cDNA from 450 to 600 ng of total RNA. What produced the TCR beta libraries was three nested multiplex PCR rounds using slightly modified ARM-PCR. Researchers ran the first two PCR rounds for roughly 10 cycles each with TRBV1-TRBV30 forward primers and a C-beta reverse primer. TCRdb re-called the multiplex PCR reads through MiXCR, storing one row per CDR3 protein. The sample includes 150,000 to 200,000 distinct CDR3 sequences, about two thirds of them seen just once. Sequences were obtained from peripheral blood. Receptors were obtained from a woman aged 55 to 70 with primary liver carcinoma and hepatitis B virus infection.

In the case of this clonotype: This may be a read error: a much more frequent sequence differs by one nucleotide. The chain has TRBV13 and TRBJ2-4, with 8 positions matching TRBD2. V lost 4 bases, J lost 3 bases, and 8 bases stayed unmatched. Germline values: CDR1 PRHDT, CDR2 FYEKMQ (reference sequence). There are 16 residues in the CDR3. The CDR3 nucleotides read TGTGCCAGCAGCTCTCGCGGGAGCGGGGGCAAAAACATTCAGTACTTC. As protein: CASSSRGSGGKNIQYF.

As concerns this clonotype: The junction departs from germline at one end; a sequencing error may be responsible. J is TRBJ1-5 and V is TRBV6-2 or TRBV6-3; the D gene is possibly TRBD1 (5 bases). The CDR3 runs 14 residues. The germline V gene encodes CDR1 MNHEY and CDR2 SVGEGT. CDR3 region: CASSDGTLNQTQHF. CDR3 coding DNA: TGTGCCAGCAGTGACGGGACTCTTAATCAGACCCAGCATTTT.

Many counts were recorded for this clonotype. The chain uses TRBV11-2 and TRBJ2-2, with 8 bases identical to TRBD1. This CDR3 region has 17 residues. Germline CDR1 is SGHAT and CDR2 is FQNNGV. The junction had 15 bases not matched to a gene; V was cut back by 8 bases and J by 4 bases. The CDR3 nucleotides read TGTGCCAGCGCAATTTCGGGCAGGGGGCTCGTCACCGGGGAGCTGTTTTTT. Translation: CASAISGRGLVTGELFF.

As to this clonotype: It is likely a read error, because the conserved phenylalanine at the end of the CDR3 is missing. The chain is built from TRBV10-2 and TRBJ2-1; tentatively, D is TRBD2 (5 bases). The CDR3 has 13 amino acids. V was clipped by 6 bases and J by 4 bases, with 10 bases between them. Per the germline V gene, CDR1 is WSHSY and CDR2 is SAAADI. The CDR3 reads CASRADLYNEQFL. The CDR3 nucleotides are TGCGCCAGCAGGGCGGACTTATACAATGAGCAGTTCCTC.

The rearrangement uses TRBV11-2 and TRBJ1-3; D not resolved. Germline V lookup: CDR1 SGHAT, CDR2 FQNNGV. V dropped 2 bases and J dropped 0 bases, with 8 bases sitting between them. The CDR3 has 15 residues. In DNA form, the CDR3 reads TGTGCCAGCAGCTTAATGGAGAGCTCTGGAAACACCATATATTTT. Its protein product is CASSLMESSGNTIYF.

J is TRBJ2-5 and V is TRBV6-6; 7 nucleotides match TRBD1. Germline CDR1 is MNHNY and CDR2 is SVGAGI (reference sequence). This CDR3 region has 13 residues. J was trimmed by 2 bases and V by 7 bases; bases with no gene match: 4. As DNA, the CDR3 is TGTGCCAGCACCGACAGGGTGCAAGAGACCCAGTACTTC. Amino acid sequence: CASTDRVQETQYF.

This clonotype was observed a few times. CDR3 coding DNA: TGTGCCGGCGCCGGCAGCACAGATACGCAGTATTTT. Translation: CAGAGSTDTQYF. The chain combines TRBV6-6 with TRBJ2-3, with D uncertain. Per germline, CDR1 MNHNY and CDR2 SVGAGI (reference sequence). The CDR3 runs 12 residues. Trimming shortened V by 11 bases and J by 0 bases, and 9 bases separated the two germline ends.